The 13 T cell receptor beta chains below come from one sample, sequenced in a study of blood T cells in healthy people across ages. The authors ran a second PCR of about 6 to 11 cycles using a sample-barcoded 5' primer and a J-beta primer mix. TCRdb reprocessed the 5' RACE reads via MiXCR and lists one record per CDR3 protein. Among about 1.4 million distinct CDR3 sequences listed, 55% to 75% were seen once. The specimen was blood. All receptors come from a man aged 18 to 29 in good health.

This clonotype showed up just a few times. The chain has TRBV7-9 and TRBJ2-1; D is possibly TRBD2 (7 bases). The length of the CDR3 is 16 residues. V was clipped by 5 bases and J by 8 bases, with 22 bases between them. From germline, CDR1 is SEHNR and CDR2 FQNEAQ (reference sequence). The CDR3 here is CASSHVTGGGGDEQFF. The CDR3 coding sequence is TGTGCCAGCAGCCACGTTACGGGGGGCGGAGGAGATGAGCAGTTCTTC.

This clonotype turned up a few times. This chain links TRBV3-1 with TRBJ2-5, with D possibly called TRBD1 or TRBD2 (5 bases each). The J call may be in error: the DNA end matches TRBJ2-7 better. CDR1 is LGHDT and CDR2 is YNNKEL in the germline V gene (reference sequence). This CDR3 spans 14 amino acids. The CDR3 reads CASSPHETRGEQYF. CDR3 in DNA: TGTGCCAGCAGCCCCCATGAGACGAGGGGCGAGCAGTACTTC.

This clonotype occurred a few times. The chain uses TRBV5-5 and TRBJ2-7, with 10 bases fitting TRBD1. The V gene end was trimmed by 6 bases and the J gene end by 5 bases; junction bases not matched to a gene: 5. Germline CDR1 reads SGHKS; CDR2 reads YYEKEE (reference sequence). The CDR3 contains 13 residues. CDR3 sequence reads: CASNRQGANEQYF. CDR3 nucleotide sequence: TGTGCCAGCAACAGACAGGGGGCGAACGAGCAGTACTTC.

This clonotype was counted once. This may be a read error: a much more frequent sequence differs by one nucleotide. This chain uses TRBV11-2 with TRBJ2-7, with D perhaps TRBD1 (6 bases). Trimming removed 5 bases at V and 3 bases at J, with 11 bases between. The CDR3 sequence is 13 residues long. The germline V gene encodes CDR1 SGHAT and CDR2 FQNNGV. The CDR3 here is CASSALDSYEQYF. The CDR3 DNA reads TGTGCCAGCAGCGCCCTGGACAGCTACGAGCAGTACTTC. The whole variable domain, remainder taken from reference TRBV11-2 and TRBJ2-7, is EAGVAQSPRYKIIEKRQSVAFWCNPISGHATLYWYQQILGQGPKLLIQFQNNGVVDDSQLPKDRFSAERLKGVDSTLKIQPAKLEDSAVYLCASSALDSYEQYFGPGTRLTVT.

There are a few counts of this clonotype. The chain joins TRBV12-3 or TRBV12-4 to TRBJ1-4, with TRBD1 identical over 7 bases. J gave up 6 bases and V 5 bases, and 6 bases lay outside the gene matches. This CDR3 is 14 amino acids long. The CDR3 protein is CASSPRTGDEKLFF. CDR3 DNA: TGTGCCAGCAGTCCTAGAACAGGGGATGAAAAACTGTTTTTT.

A single count supports this clonotype. The chain uses TRBV6-5 and TRBJ2-7; TRBD1 matches 9 bases. CDR1 MNHEY and CDR2 SVGAGI come from the germline V gene. The CDR3 runs 17 residues. V lost 4 bases to trimming and J lost 2 bases; unmatched junction nucleotides: 12. This CDR3 is CASSFRDRDWVPYEQYF. The DNA of the CDR3 is TGTGCCAGCAGTTTCCGGGACAGGGACTGGGTCCCCTACGAGCAGTACTTC.

The V and J genes are TRBV29-1 and TRBJ1-1; D is unresolved. The CDR3 loop spans 15 amino acids. V lost 4 bases to trimming and J lost 0 bases, with 15 bases between them. Germline V lookup: CDR1 SQVTM, CDR2 ANQGSEA. CDR3 sequence: CSVGRSDGLNTEAFF. CDR3 nucleotides: TGCAGCGTTGGTAGGTCAGACGGATTGAACACTGAAGCTTTCTTT.

The V call is TRBV6-2 or TRBV6-3, the J call TRBJ2-1; D remains ambiguous. V lost 2 bases and J 4 bases, leaving 15 bases between the germline ends. In germline, CDR1 is MNHEY, CDR2 SVGEGT. This CDR3 spans 16 amino acids. The chain's CDR3 is CASSYGLAARYNEQFF. CDR3 coding DNA: TGTGCCAGCAGTTACGGCTTGGCAGCCCGGTACAATGAGCAGTTCTTC.

The rearrangement joins TRBV7-6 to TRBJ2-5; TRBD2 agrees at 12 bases. Germline V lookup: CDR1 SGHVS, CDR2 FNYEAQ. The J segment lost 2 bases and the V segment lost 4 bases, leaving 2 bases of the junction unmatched. This CDR3 has 15 amino acids. The CDR3 loop is CASSSSGGGQETQYF. The CDR3 DNA sequence: TGTGCCAGCAGCTCTAGCGGGGGGGGACAAGAGACCCAGTACTTC.

The chain employs TRBV6-2 or TRBV6-3 and TRBJ1-1, with D uncertain. V lost 5 bases and J 0 bases, leaving 13 bases between the germline ends. CDR1 is MNHEY and CDR2 is SVGEGT in the germline V gene. This CDR3 comprises 15 residues. CDR3 bases: TGTGCCAGCAGTCCCACTGTCGGAATGAACACTGAAGCTTTCTTT. Protein sequence: CASSPTVGMNTEAFF.

This clonotype was counted between two and nine times. This chain's CDR3 is CSASDDYGSYEQYF. CDR3 coding DNA: TGCAGTGCTTCCGACGACTACGGGTCCTACGAGCAGTACTTC. The J gene is TRBJ2-7, the V gene TRBV20-1; TRBD2 might be the D (5 bases). Germline V gene sequence: CDR1 DFQATT, CDR2 SNEGSKA (reference sequence). The CDR3 is made up of 14 amino acids. Trimming stripped 5 bases from V and 1 base from J, with 15 bases between.

For this clonotype: At one boundary the junction diverges from the germline segment, which might be a read error. The J gene is TRBJ1-5, the V gene TRBV7-8, with TRBD1 identical over 7 bases. This CDR3 region has 17 residues. From germline, CDR1 is SGHVS and CDR2 FQNEAQ. The DNA of the CDR3 is TGTACCAGCAGCCCAACCAGAGACAGGGAGAGCAATCAGCCCCAGCATTTT. It yields the protein CTSSPTRDRESNQPQHF.

The chain links TRBV24-1 to TRBJ2-3; perhaps TRBD1 as D (5 bases). The germline CDR1 and CDR2 sequences are KGHDR and SFDVKD. Between the trimmed V and J ends, which lost 7 bases and 5 bases, there was a span of 12 bases. The CDR3 covers 13 residues. The CDR3 nucleotides read TGTGCCACCAGGAAAACGGACATAGATACGCAGTATTTT. Translated: CATRKTDIDTQYF.